This T cell receptor (beta chain) was captured in a study of blood T cell repertoires in COVID-19. About the study: Samples came from the United States, Italy and Spain, spanning acute and convalescent COVID-19. PBMCs, B-cell-depleted T cells, or T cells provided the cDNA or gDNA that made up the material.

Germline loops: CDR1 SGHDT, CDR2 YYEEEE. V lost 7 bases, J lost 2 bases, and 8 bases stayed unmatched. The CDR3 contains 15 residues. Original data processing: Using reference gene primer amplification, nucleated cell counts were estimated. Sequenced by immunoSEQ multiplex PCR; TCRdb stores in-frame clones only, minus some. That table supplies the V and J calls and clone size; D and trimming were determined from the DNA. This sample has more than 95,000 clones; about 80% occur once, and the top ten carry just under 20%. Material: peripheral blood. The receptor comes from a woman in her 70s with acute or convalescent COVID-19. The chain joins TRBV5-6 to TRBJ2-1; 8 nucleotides line up with TRBD2. The CDR3 region has the DNA TGTGCCAGCGGCCACGGGGGGGCCCCCTACAATGAGCAGTTCTTC. As protein: CASGHGGAPYNEQFF. Full variable domain (rest looked up from reference TRBV5-6 and TRBJ2-1): DAGVTQSPTHLIKTRGQQVTLRCSPKSGHDTVSWYQQALGQGPQFIFQYYEEEERQRGNFPDRFSGHQFPNYSSELNVNALLLGDSALYLCASGHGGAPYNEQFFGPGTRLTVL.